Following are 7 T cell receptor beta chains from one sample sequenced in a study of beta chain features in type 1 diabetes. Expressed TCRB transcripts got sequenced, as all isolated RNA was reverse transcribed. Generated by immunoSEQ multiplex PCR, the TCRdb table keeps only in-frame clones and is missing some. The data hold over 500,000 clones, with 15% to 19% observed a single time. The sequenced material came from naive CD4+ T cells from blood. The origin of the receptors is a young man in good health.

The chain recombines TRBV4-1 with TRBJ2-3; TRBD2 matches 10 bases. Trimming took 5 bases from V and 7 from J; bases not matched to a gene: 12. Germline V gene data show CDR1 as MGHRA and CDR2 as YSYEKL. CDR3 length: 16 amino acids. CDR3 sequence (DNA): TGCGCCAGCAGCTCAAGAGGACTAGCGGCCCCGAATACGCAGTATTTT. It encodes CASSSRGLAAPNTQYF.

This clone was seen only a few times. The V and J genes are TRBV5-1 and TRBJ2-3; TRBD1 aligns across 9 bases. There are 17 residues in the CDR3. The V gene end was trimmed by 4 bases and the J gene end by 3 bases; junction bases not matched to a gene: 12. Germline V gene data show CDR1 as SGHRS and CDR2 as YFSETQ. This CDR3 reads CASSTKTGGKGTDTQYF. The CDR3 DNA follows: TGCGCCAGCAGCACGAAAACAGGGGGCAAGGGGACAGATACGCAGTATTTT.

This clone has a handful of counts. This chain connects TRBV5-4 to TRBJ1-2; 11 positions agree with TRBD1. The CDR3 runs 14 residues. Looked up from germline, CDR1 is SGHNT and CDR2 is YYREEE (reference sequence). V dropped 1 base and J dropped 7; count of bases not matched to a gene: 3. The CDR3 DNA reads as TGTGCCAGCAGCTTGCGGGACAGGGGGAGTGGCTACACCTTC. Encoded protein: CASSLRDRGSGYTF.

The chain has TRBV20-1 and TRBJ2-7; D may match TRBD1 or TRBD2 (5 bases each). The CDR3 runs 11 residues. The germline V gene has CDR1 DFQATT and CDR2 SNEGSKA (reference sequence). CDR3 sequence: CSGDGRYEQYF. DNA for the CDR3: TGCAGCGGGGACGGCCGCTACGAGCAGTACTTC.

This rearrangement joins TRBV11-2 to TRBJ2-3; maybe TRBD1 (5 bases). This CDR3 region has 16 residues. In germline, CDR1 is SGHAT, CDR2 FQNNGV. Deletions cut 2 bases from V and 0 bases from J, with 12 bases between. For the CDR3, the DNA is TGTGCCAGCAGCTTAAAGACAGCCTCTAGCACAGATACGCAGTATTTT. Translation gives CASSLKTASSTDTQYF.

This chain uses TRBV7-6 with TRBJ2-5; TRBD2 aligns across 9 bases. CDR1 and CDR2 from the germline V gene are SGHVS and FNYEAQ. Germline trimming cut 1 base from V and 5 bases from J; bases unmatched to any gene: 8. The CDR3 has 16 amino acids. DNA for the CDR3: TGTGCCAGCAGCTTAGTCCCCCCTAGCGGGGTTGAGACCCAGTACTTC. This codes for CASSLVPPSGVETQYF.

This clone was detected only a few times. Other DNA sequences in this sample translate to the same CDR3. The V gene is TRBV7-6, the J gene TRBJ2-3; D is possibly TRBD2 (6 bases). The V and J ends lost 1 base and 2 bases respectively, with 10 bases between them. Germline V CDR1 and CDR2: SGHVS, FNYEAQ. The length of the CDR3 is 15 residues. CDR3 coding DNA: TGTGCCAGCAGCTTAGTAGGAGGGTCCACAGATACGCAGTATTTT. Translated, it gives CASSLVGGSTDTQYF.